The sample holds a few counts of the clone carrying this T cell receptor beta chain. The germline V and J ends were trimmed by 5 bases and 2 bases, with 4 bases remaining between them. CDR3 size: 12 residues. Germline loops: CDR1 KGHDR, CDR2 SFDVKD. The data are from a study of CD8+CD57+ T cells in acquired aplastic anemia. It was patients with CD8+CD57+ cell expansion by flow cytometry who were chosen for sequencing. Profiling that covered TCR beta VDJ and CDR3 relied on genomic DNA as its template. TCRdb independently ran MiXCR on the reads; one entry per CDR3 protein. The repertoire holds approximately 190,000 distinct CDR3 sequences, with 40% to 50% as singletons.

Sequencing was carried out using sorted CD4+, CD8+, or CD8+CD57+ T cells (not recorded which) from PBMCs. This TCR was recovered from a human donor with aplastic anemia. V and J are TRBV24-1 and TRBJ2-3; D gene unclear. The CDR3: CATSGYTDTQYF. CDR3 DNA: TGTGCCACCAGTGGCTACACAGATACGCAGTATTTT.